The TCR beta chain described here comes from a study of T cells in Graves' hyperthyroidism and ophthalmopathy. On this clonotype itself: An end of the junction does not agree with germline; a read error may underlie this.

From RNA transcripts, TCR beta CDR3 regions were amplified. The TCR CDR3 was amplified in a first-round RT-PCR using the HTBI primer set. TCRdb re-called the multiplex PCR reads through MiXCR, storing one row per CDR3 protein. Found here are just under 750,000 distinct CDR3 sequences, just over 35% of them singletons; the top ten hold around 29%. Per the germline V gene, CDR1 is SGHTA and CDR2 is FQGNSA. This CDR3 has 14 amino acids. Sequenced input: blood. This TCR was recovered from a woman aged 40 to 50 with Graves' hyperthyroidism. The chain employs TRBV7-2 and TRBJ2-7, with D uncertain. CDR3 amino acids: CASSPDESSYEQYF. The CDR3 DNA sequence: TGCGCCAGCAGTCCGGACGAGAGCTCCTACGAGCAGTACTTC.